The 15 T cell receptor beta chains in this list originate from one sample, sequenced in a study of T cells expressing NK-cell markers (dated by TCRdb to about 2020). Libraries were built with 5' RACE. Sequencing took place on an Illumina HiSeq 2000. TCRdb reprocessed the reads and assigns one entry to each CDR3 protein sequence, leaving out DNA. The sample's own table lists a few hundred thousand distinct CDR3 sequences. The biggest ten clones account for roughly 5.2% of the sample. The specimen was blood T cells: a sorted CD56 or NKG2C T cell subset, CD4+ or CD8+ T cells, or bulk PBMC T cells (not recorded which). Every receptor here comes from a man aged 18-70 years in good health.

The chain joins TRBV2 to TRBJ2-3. In germline, CDR1 is SNHLY, CDR2 FYNNEI. This CDR3 comprises 13 residues. This chain's CDR3 is CASRRTERDTQYF.

V usage is TRBV11-2 and J usage is TRBJ2-2; TCRdb picks TRBD2, but there is no DNA to check that call. CDR1 SGHAT and CDR2 FQNNGV come from the germline V gene. The CDR3 totals 15 residues. The CDR3 here is CASRPAGLSPGELFF.

This chain's CDR3 is CASSTGTSGSDEQFF. The genes are TRBV5-1 and TRBJ2-1; absent DNA, TCRdb's TRBD2 call cannot be checked. The CDR3 has 15 residues. CDR1 is SGHRS, CDR2 YFSETQ, per germline.

The chain joins TRBV4-1 to TRBJ1-1; lacking DNA, the TRBD1 call made by TCRdb goes unchecked. This CDR3 is 17 amino acids long. The V gene's germline CDR1 is MGHRA and CDR2 YSYEKL. The CDR3 loop is CASSQYGGLGADTEAFF.

The rearrangement joins TRBV7-6 to TRBJ2-2; TCRdb proposes TRBD2, but this gene call is untestable without DNA. The CDR3 length is 19 residues. Germline assignment: CDR1 SGHVS and CDR2 FNYEAQ. The CDR3 protein is CASSSRTSGGTTNTGELFF.

This CDR3 is CSVTGTGDYEQYF. The chain carries TRBV20-1 and TRBJ2-7; TCRdb calls TRBD1, which cannot be checked without DNA. Germline V lookup: CDR1 DFQATT, CDR2 SNEGSKA (reference sequence). The CDR3 totals 13 residues.

This chain links TRBV20-1 with TRBJ1-5. From germline, CDR1 is DFQATT and CDR2 SNEGSKA (reference sequence). The CDR3 runs to 15 residues. The CDR3 sequence: CSARVEGPFDQPQHF.

The chain uses TRBV27 and TRBJ2-7; TCRdb proposes TRBD1, but this gene call is untestable without DNA. Germline values: CDR1 MNHEY, CDR2 SMNVEV (reference sequence). The CDR3 is 17 amino acids. The CDR3 here is CASSTIGTGRRGYEQYF.

This rearrangement joins TRBV2 to TRBJ1-5. Germline CDR1 is SNHLY and CDR2 is FYNNEI. The CDR3 totals 16 residues. CDR3 amino acids: CASSERDVYSNQPQHF.

The genes are TRBV3-1 and TRBJ2-4. This CDR3 spans 15 amino acids. The V gene's germline CDR1 is LGHDT and CDR2 YNNKEL (reference sequence). The CDR3 here is CASSQDFGGKNIQYF.

This chain uses TRBV18 with TRBJ1-1; the D gene TCRdb calls, TRBD1, cannot be checked with no DNA. The germline CDR1 and CDR2 sequences are KGHSH and LQKENI. The CDR3 sequence is 15 residues long. CDR3 protein: CASSPDRGWGTEAFF.

The CDR3 spells CASSLVRDRPNAYNEQFF. This chain links TRBV11-1 with TRBJ2-1; the D call from TCRdb, TRBD1, cannot be confirmed without DNA. Germline CDR1 reads SGHAT; CDR2 reads FQDESV (reference sequence). The CDR3 is 18 amino acids.

This rearrangement joins TRBV19 to TRBJ1-3; TCRdb outputs TRBD1, but without DNA this stays unchecked. Germline V gives CDR1 LNHDA, CDR2 SQIVND (reference sequence). This CDR3 is 16 amino acids long. The CDR3 is CASTRQGNPTGNTIYF.

The CDR3 sequence is CATERSRGHEQFF. The chain couples TRBV2 to TRBJ2-1; TCRdb's D call of TRBD1 is untestable without DNA. CDR1 and CDR2 from the germline V gene are SNHLY and FYNNEI. The CDR3 spans 13 residues.

The chain combines TRBV11-2 with TRBJ2-1; the D call of TRBD1 rests on TCRdb alone, since no DNA is present to check it. This CDR3 has 14 residues. The germline V gene has CDR1 SGHAT and CDR2 FQNNGV. The CDR3 region is CASSFFGGGHEQFF.